A selection of T cell receptor beta chains follows, all from one sample in a study of shared clonotypes between healthy human individuals. The assay was immunoSEQ multiplex PCR, and TCRdb's table has in-frame clones only and misses some. The sample shows 2 million to 2.5 million clones, under 97% of them seen only once. The sample was naive CD4+ T cells sorted from blood. These receptors all come from a man aged 18-30 years in good health. Each CDR3 is given with its conserved first and last residue. D genes are given only for firm matches. Only part of the rows carry a size: once, few, many, or a class if the clone is expanded.

NA	TRBD2	TRBV5-6	TRBJ2-7	TGTGCCAGCACCGATAGCGGGGGGGCTCTCGAGCAGTACTTC	CASTDSGGALEQYF
NA	TRBD1	TRBV19	TRBJ1-1	TGTGCCAGTAGTAGGGGACAGTCGAACACTGAAGCTTTCTTT	CASSRGQSNTEAFF
NA	TRBD2	TRBV19	TRBJ2-1	TGTGCCAGTAGTAGCGGGGGGGCCTCTGAGCAGTTCTTC	CASSSGGASEQFF
NA	TRBD2	TRBV7-2	TRBJ2-7	TGTGCCAGCAGCTTTGCCGGGACTACCAACGAGCAGTACTTC	CASSFAGTTNEQYF
NA	TRBD1	TRBV7-8	TRBJ2-2	TGTGCCAGCAGCGAAAGGGACAGGGGGGCCGGGGAGCTGTTTTTT	CASSERDRGAGELFF
NA	NA	TRBV9	TRBJ1-6	TGTGCCAGCAGCGGACTACAAGACCCTAATTCACCCCTCCACTTT	CASSGLQDPNSPLHF
NA	TRBD2	TRBV5-4	TRBJ2-5	TGTGCCAGCAGCTTGGGACTAGCGACTGGAGAGACCCAGTACTTC	CASSLGLATGETQYF
NA	NA	TRBV9	TRBJ1-2	TGTGCCAGCGGCGAACCGGGACGGGCCCTCTTC	CASGEPGRALF
NA	NA	TRBV7-9	TRBJ2-7	TGTGCCAGCAGCCTCCTAGACGAGCAGTACTTC	CASSLLDEQYF
NA	NA	TRBV28	TRBJ2-7	TGTGCCAGCAGTTTTCTTTCAGGGACCTACGAGCAGTACTTC	CASSFLSGTYEQYF
NA	NA	TRBV19	TRBJ1-2	TGTGCCAGTAGTACACAGGGAACGAACTATGGCTACACCTTC	CASSTQGTNYGYTF
NA	NA	TRBV18	TRBJ2-5	TGTGCCAGCTCACAAGGACCGGAGACCCAGTACTTC	CASSQGPETQYF
NA	TRBD2	TRBV10-1	TRBJ2-2	TGCGCCAGCAGTGAGCGGGGGGGCACCGGGGAGCTGTTTTTT	CASSERGGTGELFF
once	NA	TRBV30	TRBJ1-1	TGTGCCTGGAGCCGCGGAAAAGGTGTACTACTATCTATTAGTGTAGGGACTGAAGCTTTCTTT	CAWSRGKGVLLSISVGTEAFF
NA	NA	TRBV30	TRBJ2-7	TGTGCCTGGGGTCGGAGGGACGAGCAGTACTTC	CAWGRRDEQYF
NA	NA	TRBV19	TRBJ1-1	TGTGCCAGTAGTTTAAGCCGGGGGATAACTGAAGCTTTCTTT	CASSLSRGITEAFF
NA	NA	TRBV6-5	TRBJ1-4	TGTGCCAGCAGTTACTATCAGACAACTAATGAAAAACTGTTTTTT	CASSYYQTTNEKLFF
NA	NA	TRBV2	TRBJ1-1	TGTGCCAGCAGTACCGGGAATGAGCGGGCTTTCTTT	CASSTGNERAFF
NA	NA	TRBV29-1	TRBJ1-1	TGCAGCGTCCTCCAGCCCCCCAGCACGGGAAACACTGAAGCTTTCTTT	CSVLQPPSTGNTEAFF
NA	NA	TRBV6-1	TRBJ1-3	TGTGCCAGCAGTCAAGGATGGACGGACTTCTCTGGAAACACCATATATTTT	CASSQGWTDFSGNTIYF
NA	NA	TRBV7-2	TRBJ1-1	TGTGCCAGCAGCTTTATAAAGGGGAACACTGAAGCTTTCTTT	CASSFIKGNTEAFF
NA	NA	TRBV2	TRBJ2-5	TGTGCCAGCAGTCCCCTTAGATGGGAGACCCAGTACTTC	CASSPLRWETQYF
NA	NA	TRBV19	TRBJ1-2	TGTGCCAGTAGTCCCCTGGGCTATGGCTACACCTTC	CASSPLGYGYTF
NA	NA	TRBV7-2	TRBJ2-5	TGTGCCAGCAGCTTACGGGCTAGTCCAGGGGAGACCCAGTACTTC	CASSLRASPGETQYF
NA	NA	TRBV4-1	TRBJ1-5	TGCGCCAGCAGCCTAGGGGGGAGCAATCAGCCCCAGCATTTT	CASSLGGSNQPQHF
NA	TRBD1	TRBV6-4	TRBJ2-6	TGTGCCAGCAGCCCTGACAGGGCTGGGGCCAACGTCCTGACTTTC	CASSPDRAGANVLTF
NA	TRBD1	TRBV6-5	TRBJ1-4	TGTGCCAGCAGTTCCAGCCAGGGGGCGCCGGGGGAAAAACTGTTTTTT	CASSSSQGAPGEKLFF
NA	TRBD2	TRBV6-4	TRBJ2-3	TGTGCCAGCAGTGAAACTAGCGGGGGGGCAATGGATACGCAGTATTTT	CASSETSGGAMDTQYF
few	TRBD1	TRBV6-5	TRBJ1-6	TGTGCCAGCATGAGGGGGCAGGATAATTCACCCCTCCACTTT	CASMRGQDNSPLHF
NA	NA	TRBV6-5	TRBJ2-7	TGTGCCAGCAGTTACGGAGGACCCCGGGAGCAGTACTTC	CASSYGGPREQYF
NA	TRBD1	TRBV28	TRBJ2-7	TGTGCCAGCAGACCGGACAGGGTGTCCTACGAGCAGTACTTC	CASRPDRVSYEQYF
NA	TRBD1	TRBV19	TRBJ1-1	TGTGCCAGTAGTATAACAGGGGTAAACACTGAAGCTTTCTTT	CASSITGVNTEAFF
NA	NA	TRBV6-1	TRBJ2-3	TGTGCCAGCATTGAACGTTTCAGGAGCACAGATACGCAGTATTTT	CASIERFRSTDTQYF
NA	TRBD1	TRBV2	TRBJ1-5	TGTGCCAGCAGGACAGGGCGGAATCAGCCCCAGCATTTT	CASRTGRNQPQHF